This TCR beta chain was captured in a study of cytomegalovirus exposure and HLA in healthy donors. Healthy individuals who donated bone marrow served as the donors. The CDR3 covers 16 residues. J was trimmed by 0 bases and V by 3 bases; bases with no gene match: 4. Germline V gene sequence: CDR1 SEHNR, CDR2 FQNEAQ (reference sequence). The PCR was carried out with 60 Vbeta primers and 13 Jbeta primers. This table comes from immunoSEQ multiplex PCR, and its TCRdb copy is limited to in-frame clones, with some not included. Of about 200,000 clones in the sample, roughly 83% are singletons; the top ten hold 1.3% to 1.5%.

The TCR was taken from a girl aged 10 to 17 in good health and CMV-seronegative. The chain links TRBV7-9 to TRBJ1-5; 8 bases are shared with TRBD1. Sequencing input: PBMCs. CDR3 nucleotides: TGTGCCAGCAGCTTGGGACAGGACGTTAGCAATCAGCCCCAGCATTTT. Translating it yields CASSLGQDVSNQPQHF.